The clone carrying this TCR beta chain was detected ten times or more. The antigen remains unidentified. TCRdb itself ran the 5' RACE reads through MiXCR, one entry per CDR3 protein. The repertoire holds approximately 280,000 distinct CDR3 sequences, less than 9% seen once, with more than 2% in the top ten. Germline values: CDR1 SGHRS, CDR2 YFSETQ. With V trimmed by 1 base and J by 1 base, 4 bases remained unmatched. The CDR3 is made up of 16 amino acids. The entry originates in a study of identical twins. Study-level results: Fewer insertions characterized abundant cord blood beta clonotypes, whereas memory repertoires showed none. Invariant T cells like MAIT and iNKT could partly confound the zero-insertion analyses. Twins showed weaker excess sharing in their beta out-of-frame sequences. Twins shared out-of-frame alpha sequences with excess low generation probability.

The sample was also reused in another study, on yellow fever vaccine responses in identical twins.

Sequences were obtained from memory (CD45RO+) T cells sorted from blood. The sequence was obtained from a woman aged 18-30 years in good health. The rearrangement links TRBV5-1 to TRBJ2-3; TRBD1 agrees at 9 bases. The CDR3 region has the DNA TGCGCCAGCAGCTTGATGGGACAGGGAGGCACAGATACGCAGTATTTT. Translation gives CASSLMGQGGTDTQYF.